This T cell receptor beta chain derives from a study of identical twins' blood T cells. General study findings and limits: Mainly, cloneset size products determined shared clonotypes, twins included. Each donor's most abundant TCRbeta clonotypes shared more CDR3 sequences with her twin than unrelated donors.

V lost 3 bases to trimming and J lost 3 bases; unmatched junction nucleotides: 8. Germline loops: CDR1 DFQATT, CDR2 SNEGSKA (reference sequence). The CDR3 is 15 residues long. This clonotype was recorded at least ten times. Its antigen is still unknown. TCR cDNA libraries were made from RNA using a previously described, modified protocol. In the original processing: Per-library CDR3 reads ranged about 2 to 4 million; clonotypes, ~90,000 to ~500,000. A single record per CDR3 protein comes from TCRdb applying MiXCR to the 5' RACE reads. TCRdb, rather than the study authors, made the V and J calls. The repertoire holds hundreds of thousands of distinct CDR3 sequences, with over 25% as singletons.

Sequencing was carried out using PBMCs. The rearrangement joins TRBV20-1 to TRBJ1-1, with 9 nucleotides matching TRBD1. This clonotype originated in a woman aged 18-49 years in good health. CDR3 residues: CSASASNRGHTEAFF. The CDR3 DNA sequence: TGCAGTGCTAGCGCAAGCAACAGGGGGCACACTGAAGCTTTCTTT.